The present T cell receptor (beta chain) was sequenced within a study of blood T cell repertoires in COVID-19. Sequencing was performed with immunoSEQ multiplex PCR; in TCRdb, only in-frame clones are kept and a portion is missing. The sample holds about 160,000 clones, more than 85% seen once. V was cut by 3 bases and J by 3 bases, with 12 bases left in between. Per the germline V gene, CDR1 is SGHTA and CDR2 is FQGNSA. The CDR3 spans 14 residues. This TCR came from a woman in her forties or fifties who had recovered from COVID-19. Sequenced: PBMCs or T cells enriched from blood (not recorded which). V and J are TRBV7-2 and TRBJ2-7, with a weak D call TRBD1 (5 bases). The CDR3 nucleotides are TGTGCCAGCAGCTTCCGTCCGGACATCTACGAGCAGTACTTC. This translates into CASSFRPDIYEQYF.